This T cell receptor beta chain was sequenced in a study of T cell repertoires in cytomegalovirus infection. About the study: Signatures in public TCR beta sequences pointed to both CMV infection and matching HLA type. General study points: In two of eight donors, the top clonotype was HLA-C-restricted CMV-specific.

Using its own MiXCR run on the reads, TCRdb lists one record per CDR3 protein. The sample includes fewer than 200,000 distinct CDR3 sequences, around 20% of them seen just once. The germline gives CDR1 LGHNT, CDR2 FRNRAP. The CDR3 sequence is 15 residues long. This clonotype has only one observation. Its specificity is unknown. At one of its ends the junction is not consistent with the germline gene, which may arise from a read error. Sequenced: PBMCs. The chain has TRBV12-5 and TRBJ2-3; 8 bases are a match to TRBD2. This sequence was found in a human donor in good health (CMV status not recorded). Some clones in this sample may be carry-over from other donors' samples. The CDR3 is CASGLGSGGTYTQYF. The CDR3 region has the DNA TGTGCTAGTGGTTTGGGGAGCGGGGGCACATATACGCAGTATTTT.